This is a list of T cell receptor beta chains from one sample in a study of blood T cell repertoires in COVID-19. Produced via immunoSEQ multiplex PCR; TCRdb's table is partial and in-frame only. The table records approximately 120,000 clones, 86% of them present only once. Material for sequencing was peripheral blood. These receptors all stem from a human donor in a cohort sampled during active COVID-19. Each CDR3 is given with its conserved first and last residue. Fields, in order: D gene, V gene, J gene, clone size, CDR3 DNA, CDR3 protein. D genes are given only for firm matches. Only some rows state a clone size, as once, few, many or a class for expanded clones.

d_gene: TRBD2; v_gene: TRBV11-3; j_gene: TRBJ2-1; abundance: .; CDR3nt: TGTGCCAGCAGCTTAGCCGGGACTACGCTGGGTGAGCAGTTCTTC; CDR3aa: CASSLAGTTLGEQFF
d_gene: TRBD1; v_gene: TRBV27; j_gene: TRBJ1-1; abundance: .; CDR3nt: TGTGCCAGCAGTTGGGACAGGCGGGTGACTGAAGCTTTCTTT; CDR3aa: CASSWDRRVTEAFF
d_gene: .; v_gene: TRBV7-6; j_gene: TRBJ2-1; abundance: .; CDR3nt: TGTGCCAGCAGCTTGGCGGGTCTGAATGAGCAGTTCTTC; CDR3aa: CASSLAGLNEQFF
d_gene: .; v_gene: TRBV11-2; j_gene: TRBJ2-1; abundance: .; CDR3nt: TGTGCCAGCAGCTTAGAGGCTAGTCGGTTCTTC; CDR3aa: CASSLEASRFF
d_gene: TRBD2; v_gene: TRBV6-2/TRBV6-3; j_gene: TRBJ2-7; abundance: .; CDR3nt: TGTGCCAGCAGTTATAGCGGGAGAGGGTACGAGCAGTACTTC; CDR3aa: CASSYSGRGYEQYF
d_gene: TRBD1; v_gene: TRBV11-2; j_gene: TRBJ1-2; abundance: .; CDR3nt: TGTGCCAGCAGCCCAAGAACAGGGGACAACTATGGCTACACCTTC; CDR3aa: CASSPRTGDNYGYTF
d_gene: .; v_gene: TRBV4-3; j_gene: TRBJ2-7; abundance: .; CDR3nt: TGCGCCAGCAGCCAAGATCTACGTGGGGCGAGCTCCTACGAGCAGTACTTC; CDR3aa: CASSQDLRGASSYEQYF
d_gene: .; v_gene: TRBV9; j_gene: TRBJ2-2; abundance: few; CDR3nt: TGTGCCAGCAGCGCGATTGGGGAGGTGACCGGGGAGCTGTTTTTT; CDR3aa: CASSAIGEVTGELFF
d_gene: TRBD2; v_gene: TRBV19; j_gene: TRBJ2-1; abundance: .; CDR3nt: TGTGCCAGTAGCAAGACTAGCGCCCACTCCTACAATGAGCAGTTCTTC; CDR3aa: CASSKTSAHSYNEQFF
d_gene: .; v_gene: TRBV30; j_gene: TRBJ1-2; abundance: .; CDR3nt: TGTGCCTGGACGGGGGGACGGTATGGCTACACCTTC; CDR3aa: CAWTGGRYGYTF
d_gene: .; v_gene: TRBV6-5; j_gene: TRBJ1-6; abundance: .; CDR3nt: TGTGCCAGCAGTTACTCGTTTGGCACCCTTAATTCACCCCTCCACTTT; CDR3aa: CASSYSFGTLNSPLHF
d_gene: .; v_gene: TRBV24-1; j_gene: TRBJ2-7; abundance: .; CDR3nt: TGTGCCACCAGTGACTCACTTTCCTACGAGCAGTACTTC; CDR3aa: CATSDSLSYEQYF
d_gene: .; v_gene: TRBV6-4; j_gene: TRBJ2-3; abundance: .; CDR3nt: TGTGCCAGCAGTGACCGCGGACTCACAGATACGCAGTATTTT; CDR3aa: CASSDRGLTDTQYF
d_gene: .; v_gene: TRBV12-5; j_gene: TRBJ2-3; abundance: .; CDR3nt: TGTGCTAGTGGTTCCCCTATTCTGGAGGGCCTTTTGGATACGCAGTATTTT; CDR3aa: CASGSPILEGLLDTQYF
d_gene: TRBD1; v_gene: TRBV3-1/TRBV3-2; j_gene: TRBJ2-3; abundance: .; CDR3nt: TGTGCCAGCAGCCGGAAACTCGGGACAGGTGGAAATACGCAGTATTTT; CDR3aa: CASSRKLGTGGNTQYF
d_gene: .; v_gene: TRBV4-1; j_gene: TRBJ2-7; abundance: .; CDR3nt: TGCGCCAGCAGCCACCCGCCGGGGGGCACCTACGAGCAGTACTTC; CDR3aa: CASSHPPGGTYEQYF
d_gene: .; v_gene: TRBV27; j_gene: TRBJ1-3; abundance: .; CDR3nt: TGTGCCAGCAGTTTATCATGGGGCACTGGAAACACCATATATTTT; CDR3aa: CASSLSWGTGNTIYF
d_gene: .; v_gene: TRBV11-2; j_gene: TRBJ2-6; abundance: .; CDR3nt: TGTGCCAGCAGCACCAGTCTGCCTGGGGCCAACGTCCTGACTTTC; CDR3aa: CASSTSLPGANVLTF
d_gene: TRBD2; v_gene: TRBV7-2; j_gene: TRBJ2-1; abundance: .; CDR3nt: TGTGCCAGCAGCGACCCCCGACTAGCGGGAGCGAATGAGCAGTTCTTC; CDR3aa: CASSDPRLAGANEQFF
d_gene: TRBD1; v_gene: TRBV25-1; j_gene: TRBJ1-2; abundance: once; CDR3nt: TGTGCCAGTCTCGGACAGGGGCCTTCCCATGGCTACACCTTC; CDR3aa: CASLGQGPSHGYTF